This T cell receptor (beta chain) came from a study of T cell clonality in common variable immunodeficiency (dated by TCRdb to the mid-2010s). What the study reported, not specific to this receptor: According to the authors, figuring out what caused the increased clonality in CVID would require sequencing the repertoires of T cell subpopulations. Correlations of repertoire features with clinical complications were constrained by heterogeneity among patients within the CVID cohort. Fewer deletions and N-nucleotide insertions were reportedly observed in CVID TCRbeta sequences, and highly modified clones with 13 or more V deletions were reportedly absent from CVID TCRbeta sequences. Although equal DNA input was used, an average of about 75,000 unique sequences per sample was obtained for controls, compared with approximately 31,000 for CVID samples. CVID subjects shared fewer TCRbeta clones with each other than healthy controls did (p < 0.0001). Increased TCRbeta clonality was found in CVID subjects compared with healthy controls (t-test p = 0.018), with the increase being most characteristic of about a third of subjects.

This clone has at least ten counts. It lacks a known antigen. The read comes to an end 3 residues before the CDR3 does, leaving the germline J gene to fill in the end. Standard criteria were used to diagnose CVID, namely serum IgG, IgA and/or IgM reduced below the normal range together with specific antibody deficiency. The CVID group comprised 40 to 45 subjects, around 15 female and roughly 30 male, aged roughly 9 to 65 years with a mean age of around 40. Most of the CVID patients and most of the healthy controls were of Caucasian heritage. At the time of study participation, every CVID subject had been on replacement immunoglobulin therapy for one year or longer. At blood collection, none of the CVID subjects was ill or on immunomodulatory or immunosuppressive medication. From each donor, 5 to 8 ml of heparinized peripheral whole blood was collected. TCRbeta CDR3 repertoires were sequenced from genomic DNA of adults with common variable immune deficiency (CVID) and healthy adult controls. Diluted blood was subjected to density centrifugation over Hypaque 1077 or Ficoll-Paque for isolation of peripheral blood mononuclear cells. Genomic DNA was obtained from unsorted mononuclear cells using either Qiagen column purification or a centrifugation-based method.

Its CDR3 holds 11 amino acids, cysteine through phenylalanine. Part of the CDR3 DNA is given, 24 bases translated from base 1. The junction shows trimming of 8 bases on V and 1 base on J, plus 5 bases between the germline ends. In the germline V gene, CDR1 corresponds to MDHEN and CDR2 to SYDVKM. For sequencing, equivalent amounts of genomic DNA were input from CVID and control samples. For every sample, a 60 bp segment covering the rearranged TCRbeta CDR3 region was amplified and then sequenced. The immunoSEQ assay, a bias-corrected multiplex PCR combined with high-throughput sequencing, was used for TCRbeta amplification. In the original analysis: Every unique nucleotide sequence was considered a clone and was annotated with V, D and J genes, copy number and frequency. Sequences were labeled productive if in frame, and non-productive if out of frame or containing stop codons. Clonality was calculated from Shannon's entropy as previously described. The predicted amino acid sequences of productive clones were used to derive the mean CDR3 Kyte-Doolittle hydropathy. Hierarchical clustering of scaled V gene usage was performed with the R hclust function using Manhattan distance and complete linkage. Clone sharing by CDR3 amino acid sequence was assessed by resampling 12 repertoires per group over 100 rounds. Repertoires were searched for roughly 70 published EBV-specific and around 240 published CMV-specific TCRbeta sequences. After a couple of CVID samples that produced fewer than 10,000 sequences were dropped from the analysis, 45 or so CVID repertoires remained. TCRdb's version of the immuneACCESS table is confined to in-frame rearrangements and falls short of the full clone set. An unresolved V gene accounts for under half of the shortfall where checked; the remainder is of unknown origin. V, J and clone size are those of that table, while D and trimming were read from the DNA. This sample is represented by 15,000 to 20,000 clones, with no singletons among them. The top ten constitute approximately 15% of the sample.

This receptor was taken from a human donor with common variable immunodeficiency. Material for sequencing was peripheral blood mononuclear cells. The rearrangement combines TRBV28 with TRBJ1-2; the D gene assignment is ambiguous. The covered CDR3 bases are TGTGCCAGCTATATTAACTATGGC. The encoded protein is CASYINYG. The complete CDR3 sequence is CASYINYGYTF.